These T cell receptor beta chains were read from a single sample in a study of blood T cell repertoires in COVID-19. The assay was immunoSEQ multiplex PCR, and TCRdb's table has in-frame clones only and misses some. The sample has about 310,000 clones, 89% seen once. The sequenced material came from PBMCs or T cells enriched from blood (not recorded which). These receptors came from a woman aged 30 to 39 who had recovered from COVID-19. Both conserved end residues are part of each CDR3. The D gene is left open where the match is weak. Rows may omit the clone size; those that give it use once, few, many or a size class.

clone size: .
J gene: TRBJ2-1
D gene: TRBD2
V gene: TRBV7-6
CDR3 protein: CASSFSGRGGWSEQFF
CDR3 DNA: TGTGCCAGCAGCTTTAGCGGGAGGGGGGGATGGAGTGAGCAGTTCTTC

clone size: .
J gene: TRBJ2-3
D gene: TRBD1
V gene: TRBV19
CDR3 protein: CASSIQGGTDTQYF
CDR3 DNA: TGTGCCAGTAGTATACAGGGGGGCACAGATACGCAGTATTTT

clone size: .
J gene: TRBJ2-7
D gene: .
V gene: TRBV5-1
CDR3 protein: CASSFQGFHEQYF
CDR3 DNA: TGCGCCAGCAGCTTCCAGGGTTTCCACGAGCAGTACTTC

clone size: .
J gene: TRBJ2-7
D gene: .
V gene: TRBV5-4
CDR3 protein: CASSYQFSYEQYF
CDR3 DNA: TGTGCCAGCAGCTACCAGTTTTCCTACGAGCAGTACTTC

clone size: .
J gene: TRBJ1-5
D gene: .
V gene: TRBV28
CDR3 protein: CASSFQVGGSNQPQHF
CDR3 DNA: TGTGCCAGCAGTTTTCAGGTTGGGGGGAGCAATCAGCCCCAGCATTTT

clone size: .
J gene: TRBJ2-1
D gene: TRBD1
V gene: TRBV7-9
CDR3 protein: CATQQSEDRAEAFF
CDR3 DNA: TGTGCCACCCAACAGTCAGAGGACAGGGCAGAAGCTTTCTTC

clone size: .
J gene: TRBJ2-2
D gene: TRBD1
V gene: TRBV6-5
CDR3 protein: CASSYSDRIGELFF
CDR3 DNA: TGTGCCAGCAGTTACTCGGACAGGATCGGGGAGCTGTTTTTT

clone size: once
J gene: TRBJ1-2
D gene: .
V gene: TRBV27
CDR3 protein: CASSKDWDTPDGYTF
CDR3 DNA: TGTGCCAGCAGTAAGGACTGGGACACGCCTGATGGCTACACCTTC

clone size: .
J gene: TRBJ2-3
D gene: TRBD2
V gene: TRBV18
CDR3 protein: CASSPLAGTYTDTQYF
CDR3 DNA: TGTGCCAGCTCACCACTAGCGGGGACCTACACAGATACGCAGTATTTT

clone size: .
J gene: TRBJ2-1
D gene: .
V gene: TRBV5-6
CDR3 protein: CASSFPPGRSKGEQFF
CDR3 DNA: TGTGCCAGCAGCTTTCCCCCCGGGAGAAGTAAAGGTGAGCAGTTCTTC

clone size: .
J gene: TRBJ2-7
D gene: .
V gene: TRBV11-2
CDR3 protein: CASSLDLGGLEEQYF
CDR3 DNA: TGTGCCAGCAGCTTAGATCTCGGGGGGCTGGAAGAGCAGTACTTC

clone size: .
J gene: TRBJ1-3
D gene: TRBD1
V gene: TRBV18
CDR3 protein: CASSPPTGTSGNTIYF
CDR3 DNA: TGTGCCAGCTCACCTCCGACAGGGACCTCTGGAAACACCATATATTTT

clone size: few
J gene: TRBJ2-1
D gene: TRBD1
V gene: TRBV19
CDR3 protein: CASSRGQGANEQFF
CDR3 DNA: TGTGCCAGTAGTCGGGGACAGGGGGCGAATGAGCAGTTCTTC

clone size: once
J gene: TRBJ2-7
D gene: .
V gene: TRBV5-1
CDR3 protein: CASSFGIKRPNEQYF
CDR3 DNA: TGCGCCAGCAGCTTCGGGATAAAACGTCCTAACGAGCAGTACTTC

clone size: few
J gene: TRBJ1-2
D gene: .
V gene: TRBV5-1
CDR3 protein: CASSLGGNYGYTF
CDR3 DNA: TGCGCCAGCAGCTTAGGAGGGAACTATGGCTACACCTTC

clone size: .
J gene: TRBJ2-5
D gene: TRBD2
V gene: TRBV16
CDR3 protein: CASSQSGLAEETQYF
CDR3 DNA: TGTGCCAGCAGCCAATCTGGACTAGCGGAAGAGACCCAGTACTTC

clone size: once
J gene: TRBJ2-1
D gene: .
V gene: TRBV9
CDR3 protein: CASSPRSGGSYNEQFF
CDR3 DNA: TGTGCCAGCAGCCCCAGATCAGGCGGGTCCTACAATGAGCAGTTCTTC

clone size: .
J gene: TRBJ1-2
D gene: .
V gene: TRBV5-6
CDR3 protein: CASSLVRRAGYGYTF
CDR3 DNA: TGTGCCAGCAGCTTGGTCCGTAGAGCAGGCTATGGCTACACCTTC

clone size: .
J gene: TRBJ2-1
D gene: .
V gene: TRBV14
CDR3 protein: CASSHLAQFF
CDR3 DNA: TGTGCCAGCAGCCACTTAGCGCAGTTCTTC

clone size: .
J gene: TRBJ1-2
D gene: TRBD1
V gene: TRBV7-6
CDR3 protein: CASSSGQGQIGDGYTF
CDR3 DNA: TGTGCCAGCAGCTCGGGACAGGGGCAGATTGGAGACGGCTACACCTTC

clone size: .
J gene: TRBJ1-1
D gene: .
V gene: TRBV5-5
CDR3 protein: CASSHNALMNTEAFF
CDR3 DNA: TGTGCCAGCAGCCATAACGCACTTATGAACACTGAAGCTTTCTTT

clone size: .
J gene: TRBJ1-4
D gene: .
V gene: TRBV6-5
CDR3 protein: CASSYFSGDEKLFF
CDR3 DNA: TGTGCCAGCAGTTACTTCTCCGGGGATGAAAAACTGTTTTTT

clone size: .
J gene: TRBJ1-4
D gene: TRBD1
V gene: TRBV6-5
CDR3 protein: CASSSDRVGEKLFF
CDR3 DNA: TGTGCCAGCAGTTCCGACAGGGTTGGTGAAAAACTGTTTTTT

clone size: .
J gene: TRBJ1-1
D gene: .
V gene: TRBV7-9
CDR3 protein: CASSATGEAFF
CDR3 DNA: TGTGCCAGCAGCGCCACAGGTGAAGCTTTCTTT

clone size: .
J gene: TRBJ2-7
D gene: .
V gene: TRBV10-2
CDR3 protein: CASRDAAGNSYEQYF
CDR3 DNA: TGCGCCAGCAGGGACGCCGCGGGGAATTCCTACGAGCAGTACTTC

clone size: .
J gene: TRBJ2-7
D gene: TRBD2
V gene: TRBV5-4
CDR3 protein: CASSLSSGYRSYEQYF
CDR3 DNA: TGTGCCAGCAGCTTGAGTAGCGGGTATAGATCCTACGAGCAGTACTTC

clone size: .
J gene: TRBJ1-4
D gene: .
V gene: TRBV5-6
CDR3 protein: CASSLVHATNEKLFF
CDR3 DNA: TGTGCCAGCAGCTTGGTACATGCAACTAATGAAAAACTGTTTTTT

clone size: .
J gene: TRBJ1-2
D gene: .
V gene: TRBV28
CDR3 protein: CASSLSNYGYTF
CDR3 DNA: TGTGCCAGCAGTTTGAGCAACTATGGCTACACCTTC

clone size: .
J gene: TRBJ2-7
D gene: .
V gene: TRBV4-1
CDR3 protein: CASSQGQGRPEYF
CDR3 DNA: TGCGCCAGCAGCCAAGGGCAAGGGAGGCCGGAGTACTTC

clone size: .
J gene: TRBJ2-1
D gene: TRBD2
V gene: TRBV19
CDR3 protein: CASSMLAGTAVVEQFF
CDR3 DNA: TGTGCCAGTAGTATGCTAGCGGGAACAGCCGTGGTGGAGCAGTTCTTC

clone size: .
J gene: TRBJ1-5
D gene: TRBD1
V gene: TRBV7-6
CDR3 protein: CASSLGQGSILDQPQHF
CDR3 DNA: TGTGCCAGCAGCCTGGGACAGGGAAGCATCTTGGATCAGCCCCAGCATTTT

clone size: .
J gene: TRBJ1-2
D gene: .
V gene: TRBV4-1
CDR3 protein: CASSPTTEIYGYTF
CDR3 DNA: TGCGCCAGCAGCCCGACTACCGAAATCTATGGCTACACCTTC

clone size: once
J gene: TRBJ2-2
D gene: .
V gene: TRBV5-6
CDR3 protein: CASSPLLREVSTGELFF
CDR3 DNA: TGTGCCAGCAGCCCCCTCTTGAGGGAGGTTTCGACTGGGGAGCTGTTTTTT

clone size: .
J gene: TRBJ2-3
D gene: TRBD2
V gene: TRBV29-1
CDR3 protein: CSVSSGGGTDTQYF
CDR3 DNA: TGCAGCGTTTCTAGCGGGGGGGGGACAGATACGCAGTATTTT

clone size: .
J gene: TRBJ2-7
D gene: .
V gene: TRBV7-6
CDR3 protein: CASTQGTHYEQYF
CDR3 DNA: TGTGCCAGCACGCAGGGGACCCACTACGAGCAGTACTTC

clone size: .
J gene: TRBJ1-3
D gene: .
V gene: TRBV19
CDR3 protein: CASKGVFSSGNTIYF
CDR3 DNA: TGTGCCAGTAAAGGAGTATTCTCCTCTGGAAACACCATATATTTT

clone size: .
J gene: TRBJ1-1
D gene: .
V gene: TRBV2
CDR3 protein: CASTFRWNTEAFF
CDR3 DNA: TGTGCCAGCACCTTCCGGTGGAACACTGAAGCTTTCTTT

clone size: .
J gene: TRBJ1-2
D gene: .
V gene: TRBV11-2
CDR3 protein: CASSMTMANYGYTF
CDR3 DNA: TGTGCCAGCTCGATGACAATGGCTAACTATGGCTACACCTTC

clone size: once
J gene: TRBJ1-1
D gene: TRBD1
V gene: TRBV4-3
CDR3 protein: CASSQDRGWANTEAFF
CDR3 DNA: TGCGCCAGCAGCCAAGACAGGGGGTGGGCGAACACTGAAGCTTTCTTT

clone size: .
J gene: TRBJ1-1
D gene: .
V gene: TRBV4-1
CDR3 protein: CASSHTTNLVNTEAFF
CDR3 DNA: TGCGCCAGCAGCCATACGACAAACTTAGTGAACACTGAAGCTTTCTTT

clone size: .
J gene: TRBJ1-1
D gene: .
V gene: TRBV19
CDR3 protein: CASIREDTEAFF
CDR3 DNA: TGTGCCAGTATCCGGGAGGACACTGAAGCTTTCTTT

clone size: once
J gene: TRBJ2-3
D gene: .
V gene: TRBV6-4
CDR3 protein: CASSANGDTQYF
CDR3 DNA: TGTGCCAGCAGTGCAAACGGGGATACGCAGTATTTT

clone size: .
J gene: TRBJ2-1
D gene: TRBD2
V gene: TRBV19
CDR3 protein: CASSHSGSSYNEQFF
CDR3 DNA: TGTGCCAGTAGCCATAGCGGGAGTTCCTACAATGAGCAGTTCTTC

clone size: .
J gene: TRBJ2-7
D gene: TRBD2
V gene: TRBV18
CDR3 protein: CASSSTSGSVSNYEQYF
CDR3 DNA: TGTGCCAGCTCGTCGACTAGCGGGAGTGTTAGCAACTACGAGCAGTACTTC

clone size: once
J gene: TRBJ2-7
D gene: TRBD2
V gene: TRBV13
CDR3 protein: CASSPRGLAGVYEQYF
CDR3 DNA: TGTGCCAGCAGCCCCCGGGGACTAGCGGGAGTTTACGAGCAGTACTTC

clone size: .
J gene: TRBJ2-3
D gene: .
V gene: TRBV4-1
CDR3 protein: CASRGRGIGDTQYF
CDR3 DNA: TGCGCCAGCAGGGGCCGGGGGATAGGCGATACGCAGTATTTT

clone size: .
J gene: TRBJ2-7
D gene: TRBD1
V gene: TRBV7-9
CDR3 protein: CASSLDPGQGRYEQYF
CDR3 DNA: TGTGCCAGCAGCTTAGACCCAGGACAGGGTAGGTACGAGCAGTACTTC

clone size: .
J gene: TRBJ2-1
D gene: TRBD1
V gene: TRBV10-3
CDR3 protein: CAISLTGVRNEQFF
CDR3 DNA: TGTGCCATCAGTCTGACAGGGGTTAGGAATGAGCAGTTCTTC

clone size: once
J gene: TRBJ2-3
D gene: .
V gene: TRBV4-2
CDR3 protein: CASSQDQGRWADTQYF
CDR3 DNA: TGTGCCAGCAGCCAAGACCAGGGTCGTTGGGCAGATACGCAGTATTTT

clone size: once
J gene: TRBJ1-5
D gene: .
V gene: TRBV7-2
CDR3 protein: CASSLGVQELGQPQHF
CDR3 DNA: TGTGCCAGCAGCTTAGGAGTACAGGAATTAGGTCAGCCCCAGCATTTT

clone size: once
J gene: TRBJ2-7
D gene: TRBD2
V gene: TRBV19
CDR3 protein: CASSIGLAGGYEQYF
CDR3 DNA: TGTGCCAGTAGTATCGGACTAGCGGGAGGCTACGAGCAGTACTTC

clone size: .
J gene: TRBJ1-6
D gene: .
V gene: TRBV4-1
CDR3 protein: CASSQAQGNSPLHF
CDR3 DNA: TGCGCCAGCAGCCAAGCGCAGGGGAATTCACCCCTCCACTTT

clone size: .
J gene: TRBJ2-1
D gene: .
V gene: TRBV4-2
CDR3 protein: CASRYPPDSLPEQFF
CDR3 DNA: TGTGCCAGCAGATACCCCCCCGATAGCTTGCCGGAGCAGTTCTTC